This T cell receptor beta chain was obtained from a study of identical twins. Trimming left V 5 bases short and J 6 bases short, with 19 bases between. Looked up from germline, CDR1 is SQVTM and CDR2 is ANQGSEA. This CDR3 is 14 amino acids long. TCRdb reprocessed the 5' RACE reads via MiXCR and lists one record per CDR3 protein. The table records hundreds of thousands of distinct CDR3 sequences, about 12% of them present only once. The sample also formed part of further work on yellow fever vaccine responses in identical twins.

This TCR was recovered from a young woman in good health. The chain couples TRBV29-1 to TRBJ1-2, with D perhaps TRBD1 (5 bases). The sample was CD8+ T cells sorted from blood. CDR3 residues: CSVPPGTLEDGYTF. As DNA, the CDR3 is TGCAGCGTTCCCCCCGGGACGCTAGAGGATGGCTACACCTTC.